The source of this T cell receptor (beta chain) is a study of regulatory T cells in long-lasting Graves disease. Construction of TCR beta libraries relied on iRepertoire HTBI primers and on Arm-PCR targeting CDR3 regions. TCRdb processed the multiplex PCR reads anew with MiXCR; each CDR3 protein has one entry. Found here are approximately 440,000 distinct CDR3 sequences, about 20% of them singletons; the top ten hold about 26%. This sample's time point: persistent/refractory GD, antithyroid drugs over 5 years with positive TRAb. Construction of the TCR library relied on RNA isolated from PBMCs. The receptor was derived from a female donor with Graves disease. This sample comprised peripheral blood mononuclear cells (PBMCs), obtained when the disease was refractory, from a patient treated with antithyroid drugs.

CDR3 protein: CSARDITFEETQYF. The CDR3, as DNA: TGCAGTGCTAGAGATATAACTTTCGAAGAGACCCAGTACTTC. The gene calls are TRBV20-1 and TRBJ2-5; D gene unclear. Germline CDR1 and CDR2: DFQATT and SNEGSKA (reference sequence). The V and J ends lost 0 bases and 3 bases respectively, with 11 bases between them. CDR3 length: 14 amino acids.